The 23 T cell receptor beta chains below all came from one sample that was sequenced in a study of T cell repertoires in cytomegalovirus infection. TCRdb itself ran the reads through MiXCR, one entry per CDR3 protein. The repertoire holds over 100,000 distinct CDR3 sequences, with about 15% as singletons. The sample was PBMCs. Every receptor here comes from a human donor in good health (CMV status not recorded). Some clones in this sample may be carry-over from other donors' samples.

Many counts were recorded for this clonotype. The chain joins TRBV7-8 to TRBJ2-5; no reliable D call. CDR1 and CDR2 from the germline V gene are SGHVS and FQNEAQ. The CDR3 covers 12 residues. The ends were cut back, 5 bases at V and 5 bases at J, with 9 bases in the middle. The CDR3 protein is CASSKGFETQYF. As DNA, the CDR3 is TGTGCCAGCAGCAAAGGGTTCGAGACCCAGTACTTC.

This clonotype is classed as large. The chain joins TRBV7-2 to TRBJ2-1, with unresolved D. With 2 bases removed from V and 5 bases from J, the gap between germline ends came to 7 bases. Germline values: CDR1 SGHTA, CDR2 FQGNSA. This CDR3 spans 13 amino acids. The CDR3 nucleotides read TGTGCCAGCAGCTTATCGCCGAACAATGAGCAGTTCTTC. It translates to CASSLSPNNEQFF. The complete variable domain, with remaining parts taken from reference TRBV7-2 and TRBJ2-1, reads GAGVSQSPSNKVTEKGKDVELRCDPISGHTALYWYRQSLGQGLEFLIYFQGNSAPDKSGLPSDRFSAERTGGSVSTLTIQRTQQEDSAVYLCASSLSPNNEQFFGPGTRLTVL.

This clonotype was observed a few times. The rearrangement uses TRBV5-4 and TRBJ2-3, with 9 bases lining up with TRBD1. The length of the CDR3 is 15 residues. J lost 4 bases, V lost 5 bases, and 8 bases had no gene match. Per the germline V gene, CDR1 is SGHNT and CDR2 is YYREEE (reference sequence). CDR3 in amino acids: CASRPPGTGPDTQYF. As DNA, the CDR3 is TGTGCCAGCAGACCGCCCGGGACAGGGCCAGATACGCAGTATTTT. Complete variable domain (other parts from reference TRBV5-4 and TRBJ2-3): ETGVTQSPTHLIKTRGQQVTLRCSSQSGHNTVSWYQQALGQGPQFIFQYYREEENGRGNFPPRFSGLQFPNYSSELNVNALELDDSALYLCASRPPGTGPDTQYFGPGTRLTVL.

This clonotype was counted ten times or more. The chain carries TRBV28 and TRBJ1-1; 10 nucleotides line up with TRBD1. This CDR3 region has 16 residues. In germline, CDR1 is MDHEN, CDR2 SYDVKM. Trimming took 3 bases from V and 6 from J; bases not matched to a gene: 10. CDR3: CASSLRSDRGYAEAFF. CDR3 coding DNA: TGTGCCAGCAGTTTGAGGTCGGACAGGGGGTACGCTGAAGCTTTCTTT.

This clonotype was observed at least ten times. V gene TRBV12-3 or TRBV12-4 combines with J gene TRBJ2-4; 10 bases line up with TRBD2. The CDR3 length is 17 residues. Trimming cost V 0 bases and J 0 bases; bases outside gene matches: 2. CDR3 sequence (DNA): TGTGCCAGCAGTTTAGCTAGCGGGGGGTTAGCCAAAAACATTCAGTACTTC. This translates into CASSLASGGLAKNIQYF.

This clonotype was detected ten times or more. The rearrangement links TRBV2 to TRBJ2-7; TRBD1 is a possible D gene (6 bases). The CDR3 has 14 amino acids. CDR1 is SNHLY and CDR2 is FYNNEI in the germline V gene. V was clipped by 3 bases and J by 7 bases, with 16 bases between them. CDR3 nucleotides: TGTGCCAGCAGTGAGAACCGGGACATCGAAGAGCAGTACTTC. Residues: CASSENRDIEEQYF.

In this sample, this clonotype turned up a few times. V is TRBV11-1 and J is TRBJ2-5; D is ambiguous. Germline V CDR1 and CDR2: SGHAT, FQDESV (reference sequence). The germline V and J ends were trimmed by 5 bases and 4 bases, with 23 bases remaining between them. The CDR3 consists of 17 residues. The DNA of the CDR3 is TGTGCCAGCAGCCAGAACCTGACGACCCGGGTAGGAGAGACCCAGTACTTC. Its translation: CASSQNLTTRVGETQYF.

This clonotype was detected a few times. This rearrangement joins TRBV4-1 to TRBJ1-1, with a tentative D call TRBD1 (6 bases). V lost 4 bases to trimming and J lost 2 bases, with 17 bases between them. Germline loops: CDR1 MGHRA, CDR2 YSYEKL. This CDR3 has 16 amino acids. The CDR3 protein is CASSPRLFRGNTEAFF. The CDR3 DNA is TGCGCCAGCAGCCCCCGTCTGTTCAGGGGAAACACTGAAGCTTTCTTT.

The chain recombines TRBV3-1 with TRBJ2-1; 10 nucleotides agree with TRBD2. The trim removed 0 bases at V and 8 bases at J, leaving 7 bases unmatched. Germline V gene data show CDR1 as LGHDT and CDR2 as YNNKEL (reference sequence). This CDR3 has 16 amino acids. As DNA, the CDR3 is TGTGCCAGCAGCCAAGACCGGCTAGCGGGGGTGGATGAGCAGTTCTTC. Amino acids: CASSQDRLAGVDEQFF.

The chain has TRBV5-1 and TRBJ2-1, with 10 bases matching TRBD2. V was clipped by 4 bases and J by 7 bases; unmatched bases: 8. The germline CDR1 and CDR2 sequences are SGHRS and YFSETQ. The CDR3 totals 15 residues. The CDR3 region has the DNA TGCGCCAGCAGCGAGGCCGGGACTAGCGTTAATGAGCAGTTCTTC. Protein product: CASSEAGTSVNEQFF.

The CDR3 is CASSLRGVGGYTF. CDR3 coding DNA: TGTGCCAGCAGCTTACGAGGTGTGGGAGGCTACACCTTC. The chain uses TRBV7-2 and TRBJ1-2; no clear D gene. The CDR3 has 13 amino acids. Germline V gene data show CDR1 as SGHTA and CDR2 as FQGNSA. Trimming cost V 2 bases and J 8 bases, with 12 bases left between them.

This clonotype appeared a few times. The rearrangement links TRBV12-3 or TRBV12-4 to TRBJ2-3, with 8 positions matching TRBD1. The CDR3 runs to 15 residues. Trimming took 6 bases from V and 2 from J; bases not matched to a gene: 7. The CDR3 DNA is TGTGCCAGCAGCCCTGGGACAGGCCCCACAGATACGCAGTATTTT. The encoded protein is CASSPGTGPTDTQYF.

This clonotype appeared many times. V is TRBV7-2 and J is TRBJ2-7; D may correspond to TRBD1 or TRBD2 (5 bases each). Germline lookup yields CDR1 SGHTA and CDR2 FQGNSA. This CDR3 contains 13 residues. The ends were cut back, 5 bases at V and 12 bases at J, with 20 bases in the middle. The CDR3 coding sequence is TGTGCCAGCAGCGTGGGGACCGCTCGTTTCGGGTACTTC. Its translation is CASSVGTARFGYF.

This clonotype was recorded a few times. This chain joins TRBV7-6 and TRBJ2-2, with D unclear. The germline V gene encodes CDR1 SGHVS and CDR2 FNYEAQ. Trimming cost V 3 bases and J 2 bases, with 7 bases left between them. The CDR3 loop spans 14 amino acids. The CDR3 region has the DNA TGTGCCAGCAGCTTCGATTATAACACCGGGGAGCTGTTTTTT. The encoded protein is CASSFDYNTGELFF.

The rearrangement joins TRBV7-4 to TRBJ2-3, with a possible D match to TRBD1 (6 bases). The CDR3 is 11 residues long. CDR1 is SGHVT and CDR2 is SQSDAQ in the germline V gene. Trimming shortened V by 11 bases and J by 5 bases, and 11 bases separated the two germline ends. The DNA for the CDR3 is TGTGCCCTGGGGGCGATAGATACGCAGTATTTT. Its protein product is CALGAIDTQYF.

This clonotype has ten or more counts. J is TRBJ2-2 and V is TRBV7-3, with 10 positions matching TRBD2. The CDR3 sequence is 17 residues long. The junction had 6 bases not matched to a gene; V was cut back by 5 bases and J by 0 bases. Germline CDR1 is SGHTA and CDR2 is FQGTGA. The CDR3 DNA sequence: TGTGCCAGCAGCGAAGACGGACTAGCGGCGAACACCGGGGAGCTGTTTTTT. It specifies CASSEDGLAANTGELFF.

This clonotype came up a few times. The chain recombines TRBV5-1 with TRBJ1-1; TRBD1 might be the D (6 bases). V was shortened by 2 bases and J by 3 bases, with 11 bases between the two germline ends. The CDR3 has 14 amino acids. Per germline, CDR1 SGHRS and CDR2 YFSETQ. The CDR3 region has the DNA TGCGCCAGCAGCTTCGAACCAGGGGACACTGAAGCTTTCTTT. Translating gives CASSFEPGDTEAFF.

The rearrangement links TRBV6-2 or TRBV6-3 to TRBJ1-1; D is undetermined. Germline V lookup: CDR1 MNHEY, CDR2 SVGEGT. Trimming shortened V by 6 bases and J by 6 bases, and 14 bases separated the two germline ends. The length of the CDR3 is 13 residues. This CDR3 is CASSHEYRAEAFF. The CDR3 nucleotides are TGTGCCAGCAGCCACGAGTATAGGGCTGAAGCTTTCTTT.

The rearrangement joins TRBV5-4 to TRBJ1-1, with 8 bases that match TRBD1. This CDR3 comprises 13 residues. V shed 4 bases and J 5 bases; nucleotides not matched to a gene: 4. Germline CDR1 reads SGHNT; CDR2 reads YYREEE (reference sequence). CDR3 region: CASSADRGTEAFF. CDR3 sequence (DNA): TGTGCCAGCAGCGCCGACAGGGGAACTGAAGCTTTCTTT.

This clonotype was detected many times. Here the CDR3 DNA reads TGTGCCAGCAGCTTATTGGACGAGCAGTACTTC. Protein: CASSLLDEQYF. The gene calls are TRBV7-2 and TRBJ2-7; D call uncertain. CDR3 length: 11 residues. The germline V gene has CDR1 SGHTA and CDR2 FQGNSA. V lost 2 bases, J lost 5 bases, and 4 bases lay in between.

At least ten counts were recorded for this clonotype. The rearrangement links TRBV5-1 to TRBJ2-2; D gene uncertain. With 0 bases removed from V and 4 bases from J, the gap between germline ends came to 10 bases. The CDR3 is 15 residues long. Per the germline V gene, CDR1 is SGHRS and CDR2 is YFSETQ. The DNA for the CDR3 is TGCGCCAGCAGCTTGGTAGGTCCGGCCACCGGGGAGCTGTTTTTT. This translates into CASSLVGPATGELFF.

This clonotype came up a few times. This sequence joins TRBV29-1 and TRBJ2-3; tentative D call: TRBD2 (5 bases). This CDR3 is built from 13 residues. Germline CDR1 reads SQVTM; CDR2 reads ANQGSEA. V lost 3 bases and J 6 bases, leaving 13 bases between the germline ends. CDR3 DNA: TGCAGCGTTGATTTGGCAGCGGCCGATACGCAGTATTTT. Encoded protein: CSVDLAAADTQYF.

In this sample, this clonotype turned up many times. The chain carries TRBV12-3 or TRBV12-4 and TRBJ1-1, with TRBD1 identical over 8 bases. Unmatched junction bases numbered 2, after V lost 3 bases and J lost 5 bases. This CDR3 region has 13 residues. The CDR3 nucleotides are TGTGCCAGCAGTTTGACAGGGGTGACTGAAGCTTTCTTT. Its translation: CASSLTGVTEAFF.